This T cell receptor beta chain came from a study of cytomegalovirus exposure and HLA in healthy donors. Notes on the study in general: The productive fraction for most TCR beta V segments was about 90% or about 30% in an earlier analysis.

Regarding this clone: Antigen: not known.

Healthy bone marrow donors formed the donor group. The PCR contained 60 Vbeta and 13 Jbeta primers. Sequenced by immunoSEQ multiplex PCR; TCRdb stores in-frame clones only, minus some. The repertoire includes approximately 190,000 clones, approximately 77% of them detected once, and 3.4% sits in the top ten. The length of the CDR3 is 15 residues. Trimming took 0 bases from V and 3 from J; bases not matched to a gene: 3. Germline CDR1 is SGHRS and CDR2 is YFSETQ. The source of this sequence is a man aged 40-49 years in good health and CMV-seropositive. The chain carries TRBV5-1 and TRBJ1-3; 7 positions agree with TRBD1. What was sequenced was PBMCs. For the CDR3, the DNA is TGCGCCAGCAGCTTGGGTACAGGGGATGGAAACACCATATATTTT. It encodes CASSLGTGDGNTIYF.